The clone carrying this T cell receptor (beta chain) has a single count. The antigen is unknown. PCR primers comprised 60 Vbeta and 13 Jbeta primers. Profiling relied on immunoSEQ multiplex PCR, and the TCRdb table lists in-frame clones only, not all of them. Among under 150,000 clones, roughly three quarters were seen once, and the ten largest hold 4.5% to 6%. This specimen belongs to a study of cytomegalovirus exposure and HLA in healthy donors. CDR1 MNHEY and CDR2 SVGAGI come from the germline V gene. Losses at the gene ends were 6 bases for V and 8 bases for J; bases not matched to a gene: 8. CDR3 size: 14 residues. Study-wide results and limits: Diagnosis of cytomegalovirus status made by the classifier reportedly showed high specificity and sensitivity. TRBV6-2, TRBV6-3 and other indistinguishable V segments were excluded.

This chain connects TRBV6-5 to TRBJ1-4; 8 positions match TRBD1. The sequenced material came from PBMCs. The sequence was obtained from a male donor in good health and CMV-seronegative. In nucleotides, the CDR3 is TGTGCCAGCAGCCGAGACAGGACAGGGGAAAAACTGTTTTTT. Protein: CASSRDRTGEKLFF.